Shown below are 14 T cell receptor beta chains from a single sample sequenced in a study of CD8 T cells in ankylosing spondylitis. TCRdb used MiXCR to reprocess the 5' RACE reads, holding one entry per CDR3 protein. This sample has tens of thousands of distinct CDR3 sequences; about 9.4% occur once, and the top ten carry more than 15%. Material for sequencing was blood, either unsorted or a sorted T cell fraction (not recorded which). Receptor source: a male donor with ankylosing spondylitis or in good health (not recorded which).

Many counts were recorded for this clonotype. The chain has TRBV28 and TRBJ1-1; no clear D. Germline CDR1 and CDR2: MDHEN and SYDVKM. The germline V and J ends were trimmed by 7 bases and 1 base, with 13 bases remaining between them. CDR3 length equals 14 residues. The CDR3 bases are TGTGCCAGCACCTTCGTTGGGTCGAACACTGAAGCTTTCTTT. Its translation is CASTFVGSNTEAFF.

This clonotype was counted many times. The V and J genes are TRBV20-1 and TRBJ2-3, with 10 bases that match TRBD2. Germline V CDR1 and CDR2: DFQATT, SNEGSKA (reference sequence). V gave up 3 bases and J gave up 3 bases; unmatched junction bases: 15. The CDR3 is 18 amino acids. In DNA, the CDR3 is TGCAGTGCTAGTGGCGTACTAGCGGGACAAGGAGGGACAGATACGCAGTATTTT. Translation gives CSASGVLAGQGGTDTQYF.

This clonotype was seen at least ten times. The rearrangement uses TRBV3-1 and TRBJ2-3; D uncertain. This CDR3 is 13 amino acids long. V lost 6 bases and J lost 0, with 7 bases in between. Germline V gene lookup returns CDR1 LGHDT and CDR2 YNNKEL (reference sequence). The CDR3 nucleotides read TGTGCCAGCAGACTCTTAAGCACAGATACGCAGTATTTT. It translates to CASRLLSTDTQYF.

The chain employs TRBV9 and TRBJ2-7, with D uncertain. The germline V and J ends were trimmed by 0 bases and 2 bases, with 9 bases remaining between them. The germline CDR1 and CDR2 sequences are SGDLS and YYNGEE. The CDR3 spans 14 residues. CDR3 loop: CASSVEVEPYEQYF. CDR3 sequence (DNA): TGTGCCAGCAGCGTAGAAGTAGAACCCTACGAGCAGTACTTC.

This clonotype was seen a handful of times. CDR3 sequence reads: CASTREGFTDTQYF. Here the CDR3 DNA reads TGTGCCAGCACCCGAGAGGGTTTCACAGATACGCAGTATTTT. This rearrangement joins TRBV25-1 to TRBJ2-3, with D possibly TRBD2 on 5 matching bases. This CDR3 is built from 14 residues. Germline V CDR1 and CDR2: MGHDK, SYGVNS. Trimming shortened V by 7 bases and J by 2 bases, and 13 bases separated the two germline ends. The full variable domain, rest sourced from reference TRBV25-1 and TRBJ2-3, is EADIYQTPRYLVIGTGKKITLECSQTMGHDKMYWYQQDPGMELHLIHYSYGVNSTEKGDLSSESTVSRIRTEHFPLTLESARPSHTSQYLCASTREGFTDTQYFGPGTRLTVL.

Many counts were recorded for this clonotype. The V gene is TRBV2, the J gene TRBJ2-4; D is uncertain. V was clipped by 4 bases and J by 9 bases, with 4 bases between them. From germline, CDR1 is SNHLY and CDR2 FYNNEI. The CDR3 extends over 10 amino acids. CDR3 region: CASSVGIQYF. The CDR3 DNA reads TGTGCCAGCAGTGTAGGCATTCAGTACTTC.

Many counts were recorded for this clonotype. The CDR3 coding sequence is TGTGCCAGCAGCTTAGGGACAGGGGGGAACACTGAAGCTTTCTTT. Amino acids: CASSLGTGGNTEAFF. The J gene is TRBJ1-1, the V gene TRBV7-6; the match to TRBD1 covers 10 bases. This CDR3 region has 15 residues. The V segment lost 1 base and the J segment 1 base; nucleotides outside the gene matches: 0. Germline V gene lookup returns CDR1 SGHVS and CDR2 FNYEAQ.

On this clonotype itself: A junction end diverges from the germline sequence, so it may reflect a read error. The gene calls are TRBV5-6 and TRBJ2-7, with D uncertain. The CDR3 runs 13 residues. CDR1 is SGHDT and CDR2 is YYEEEE in the germline V gene. CDR3 protein: CAISPGLLCEQYF. CDR3 coding DNA: TGTGCCATCAGCCCCGGGCTGCTCTGCGAGCAGTACTTC.

This clonotype has ten or more counts. This chain links TRBV28 with TRBJ2-3, with 9 bases aligning to TRBD2. V lost 6 bases and J lost 6; bases outside the gene matches: 13. Per the germline V gene, CDR1 is MDHEN and CDR2 is SYDVKM. The length of the CDR3 is 16 residues. The CDR3 bases are TGTGCCAGCAGCTCGTGGGAAGCGGGGGGATCCGATACGCAGTATTTT. The encoded protein is CASSSWEAGGSDTQYF.

This clonotype was seen many times. The chain is built from TRBV4-3 and TRBJ2-3, with TRBD2 identical over 10 bases. Germline-derived CDR1 and CDR2 are LGHNA and YSLEER. This CDR3 region has 16 residues. With 0 bases clipped from V and 2 bases from J, the junction kept 2 bases outside the gene matches. Written as DNA, the CDR3 is TGCGCCAGCAGCCAAGACCTAGCGGGAGCCACAGATACGCAGTATTTT. As protein: CASSQDLAGATDTQYF.

The rearrangement joins TRBV2 to TRBJ1-4; a weak D match, TRBD1 (6 bases). Germline assignment: CDR1 SNHLY and CDR2 FYNNEI. Between the trimmed V and J ends, which lost 4 bases and 3 bases, there was a span of 9 bases. The CDR3 consists of 14 residues. The CDR3 protein is CASSGGAANEKLFF. The CDR3 bases are TGTGCCAGCAGTGGGGGGGCAGCTAATGAAAAACTGTTTTTT.

This clonotype has just a few counts. V gene TRBV27 combines with J gene TRBJ1-2; 10 nucleotides agree with TRBD1. Germline V gives CDR1 MNHEY, CDR2 SMNVEV (reference sequence). The CDR3 length is 14 residues. J was trimmed by 5 bases and V by 6 bases; bases with no gene match: 6. The CDR3 nucleotides are TGTGCCAGCAGCATGGACAGGGGGTTATATGGCTACACCTTC. Amino acids: CASSMDRGLYGYTF.

This clonotype was counted many times. This chain joins TRBV20-1 and TRBJ1-1; D is ambiguous. Germline assignment: CDR1 DFQATT and CDR2 SNEGSKA (reference sequence). V dropped 5 bases and J dropped 1 base, with 8 bases sitting between them. The CDR3 covers 12 residues. CDR3 sequence: CSALRENTEAFF. The DNA for the CDR3 is TGCAGTGCTCTCCGTGAGAACACTGAAGCTTTCTTT.

This clonotype is medium-sized (0.01 to 0.1%) by share. This rearrangement joins TRBV12-3 or TRBV12-4 to TRBJ2-7; tentatively, D is TRBD1 or TRBD2 (5 bases each). This CDR3 has 13 amino acids. Trimming shortened V by 3 bases and J by 2 bases, and 8 bases separated the two germline ends. CDR3: CASSFGDAYEQYF. CDR3 nucleotide sequence: TGTGCCAGCAGTTTCGGGGACGCCTACGAGCAGTACTTC.